These 9 T cell receptor beta chains came from one sample sequenced in a study of shared clonotypes between healthy human individuals (dated by TCRdb to 2020 to 2022). The library was prepared using the immunoSEQ multiplex PCR assay. TCRdb re-hosts the immuneACCESS table, in-frame sequences only. Its copies lack some clones; in the studies checked, an unresolved V gene accounts for under half of them, and the cause for the rest is not known. The table for this sample lists some 2,500,000 clones; around 93% of them were counted only once. The biggest ten clones account for 0.37% of the sample. The sample comprised naive CD4+ T cells from PBMCs. In light of the paper, this sample's cell subset or site label describes: CD45RA+ positively selected. These receptors were obtained from a man in his late teens or twenties in good health. Some clones in this sample may be carry-over from other donors' samples.

For the CDR3, the DNA is TGTGCCAGCAGCTTTAATCAGGGGACCGGGGAGCTGTTTTTT. Translation gives CASSFNQGTGELFF. This sequence joins TRBV9 and TRBJ2-2, with D perhaps TRBD1 (6 bases). There are 14 residues in the CDR3. V lost 4 bases and J 5 bases, leaving 12 bases between the germline ends. Germline CDR1 and CDR2: SGDLS and YYNGEE.

This clone was seen only a few times. Other DNA sequences in this sample translate to the same CDR3. V is TRBV19 and J is TRBJ1-2; D remains ambiguous. This CDR3 spans 12 amino acids. V lost 1 base and J 4 bases, leaving 4 bases between the germline ends. Germline assignment: CDR1 LNHDA and CDR2 SQIVND (reference sequence). CDR3 coding DNA: TGTGCCAGTAGTATAGCTGGCTATGGCTACACCTTC. It specifies CASSIAGYGYTF.

The chain carries TRBV4-2 and TRBJ2-5; 7 bases align to TRBD2. This CDR3 region has 15 residues. The J segment lost 0 bases and the V segment lost 4 bases, leaving 5 bases of the junction unmatched. Germline-derived CDR1 and CDR2 are LGHNA and YNFKEQ. CDR3 nucleotide sequence: TGTGCCAGCAGCCGAGCGGGGACTAACCAAGAGACCCAGTACTTC. Protein: CASSRAGTNQETQYF.

The CDR3 DNA is TGCGCCAGCAGCTGGGGTCTCAGCCAGAGCACTGAAGCTTTCTTT. This encodes CASSWGLSQSTEAFF. V gene TRBV5-1 combines with J gene TRBJ1-1; D gene ambiguous. The CDR3 has 15 amino acids. V gave up 3 bases and J gave up 4 bases, with 16 bases separating them. Per the germline V gene, CDR1 is SGHRS and CDR2 is YFSETQ.

V is TRBV11-3 and J is TRBJ2-1; TRBD2 might be the D (6 bases). The V gene lost 3 bases and the J gene lost 4 bases, with 10 bases spanning the gap. The CDR3 consists of 14 residues. Germline assignment: CDR1 SGHNT and CDR2 YENEEA. The CDR3 sequence is CASSLGGAYNEQFF. Here the CDR3 DNA reads TGTGCCAGCAGCTTGGGGGGAGCTTACAATGAGCAGTTCTTC.

The V and J genes are TRBV5-1 and TRBJ1-2; TRBD1 matches at 8 bases. Trimming at V came to 4 bases and at J to 4 bases, leaving 15 bases not matched to a gene. CDR1 and CDR2 from the germline V gene are SGHRS and YFSETQ. This CDR3 spans 17 amino acids. The CDR3: CASSQTGATGPFYGYTF. Written as DNA, the CDR3 is TGCGCCAGCAGCCAGACAGGGGCCACCGGACCCTTCTATGGCTACACCTTC.

DNA for the CDR3: TGTGCCACCAGCAGAGATGTACCCCTCGCGGGAATCTCCTACGAGCAGTACTTC. Residues: CATSRDVPLAGISYEQYF. The chain combines TRBV15 with TRBJ2-7, with D possibly being TRBD2 (6 bases). Germline CDR1 and CDR2: LNHNV and YYDKDF (reference sequence). The CDR3 runs 18 residues. V was shortened by 0 bases and J by 0 bases, with 18 bases between the two germline ends.

This chain connects TRBV28 to TRBJ2-2, with a tentative D call TRBD1 (5 bases). Trimming stripped 6 bases from V and 4 bases from J, with 15 bases between. CDR1 is MDHEN, CDR2 SYDVKM, per germline. The CDR3 has 15 residues. As DNA, the CDR3 is TGTGCCAGCAGGTTAGGCGGTAGGGGCACCGGGGAGCTGTTTTTT. Translated: CASRLGGRGTGELFF.

A few counts support this clone. The sample contains more than one DNA sequence encoding this CDR3. V gene TRBV28 combines with J gene TRBJ2-1; maybe TRBD2 (6 bases). Trimming removed 3 bases at V and 9 bases at J, with 6 bases between. This CDR3 comprises 11 residues. In germline, CDR1 is MDHEN, CDR2 SYDVKM. The CDR3 DNA reads TGTGCCAGCAGTTTGGAGGGTGAGCAGTTCTTC. Translation: CASSLEGEQFF.